This T cell receptor beta chain was recorded in a study of T cells in tumors after PD-1 blockade. Study details: Excluded were patients with checkpoint blockade, immunosuppressants, or radiotherapy or other anti-cancer therapy within 4 weeks.

This CDR3 spans 16 amino acids. The germline V gene has CDR1 SGHRS and CDR2 YFSETQ. V was shortened by 0 bases and J by 1 base, with 12 bases between the two germline ends. This table comes from immunoSEQ multiplex PCR, and its TCRdb copy is limited to in-frame clones, with some not included. The sample lists more than 40,000 clones, under 85% seen once, with around 8.7% in the top ten. J is TRBJ2-3 and V is TRBV5-1; D is undetermined. The sample consisted of PBMCs, taken before anti-PD-1 therapy. This clonotype originated in a human donor with advanced basal cell or squamous cell carcinoma (not recorded which). The chain's CDR3 is CASSLGVNWGTDTQYF. CDR3 sequence (DNA): TGCGCCAGCAGCTTGGGCGTGAACTGGGGCACAGATACGCAGTATTTT.